This T cell receptor (beta chain) was found in a study of blood T cell repertoires in COVID-19. V lost 10 bases and J lost 8, with 23 bases in between. Germline-derived CDR1 and CDR2 are LNHDA and SQIVND (reference sequence). The CDR3 sequence is 14 residues long. Under the authors' procedure: It was from reference gene primer amplification that nucleated cell counts were estimated. Measured with immunoSEQ multiplex PCR; TCRdb has only the in-frame clones, and not every one. V and J calls and clone size come straight from that table; D and trimming were deduced from the DNA. The repertoire holds about 61,000 clones, with 88% as singletons.

The sample was peripheral blood. J is TRBJ1-2 and V is TRBV19, with a possible D match to TRBD1 (5 bases). This clonotype originated in a woman aged 45-60 years with active or convalescent COVID-19. Here the CDR3 DNA reads TGTGCCAACGGGGGAGAAAGGGCCTTTGGGGGCTACACCTTC. This codes for CANGGERAFGGYTF. The full variable domain, rest sourced from reference TRBV19 and TRBJ1-2, is DGGITQSPKYLFRKEGQNVTLSCEQNLNHDAMYWYRQDPGQGLRLIYYSQIVNDFQKGDIAEGYSVSREKKESFPLTVTSAQKNPTAFYLCANGGERAFGGYTFGSGTRLTVV.